A single sample is the source of the 9 T cell receptor beta chains below, sequenced in a study. A single record per CDR3 protein comes from TCRdb applying MiXCR to the 5' RACE reads. The sample consists of about 9,800 distinct CDR3 sequences, roughly 25% of them appearing once. Tregs were sorted as CD4+CD25+CD127-/low cells. The material sequenced was Tregs sorted from blood. Receptor source: a female donor with breast cancer.

This clonotype occurred many times. The chain carries TRBV14 and TRBJ2-7; D unclear. The CDR3 contains 11 residues. Germline V gene lookup returns CDR1 SGHDN and CDR2 FVKESK. V was pared by 3 bases and J by 2 bases, with 2 bases between. CDR3 in amino acids: CASSQAYEQYF. The CDR3 DNA is TGTGCCAGCAGCCAGGCCTACGAGCAGTACTTC.

In this sample, this clonotype is medium-sized. The rearrangement uses TRBV7-6 and TRBJ2-3, with 9 bases matching TRBD2. The CDR3 totals 16 residues. The germline V gene encodes CDR1 SGHVS and CDR2 FNYEAQ. V was clipped by 8 bases and J by 6 bases; unmatched bases: 15. This CDR3 is CASRGLAGKEGDTQYF. The DNA of the CDR3 is TGTGCCAGCCGGGGGCTAGCGGGAAAGGAGGGGGATACGCAGTATTTT.

Judged by abundance, this clonotype is medium-sized. This rearrangement joins TRBV5-5 to TRBJ1-4, with D possibly being TRBD1 (5 bases). Germline V CDR1 and CDR2: SGHKS, YYEKEE (reference sequence). Trimming stripped 4 bases from V and 6 bases from J, with 10 bases between. The CDR3 consists of 13 residues. In DNA, the CDR3 is TGTGCCAGCAGCCCCGGGACGGATGAAAAACTGTTTTTT. Translating it yields CASSPGTDEKLFF.

V usage is TRBV2 and J usage is TRBJ2-7, with D perhaps given as TRBD1 or TRBD2 (5 bases each). This CDR3 comprises 15 residues. Trimming removed 3 bases from V and 4 bases from J, with 16 bases in between. Germline values: CDR1 SNHLY, CDR2 FYNNEI. DNA of the CDR3: TGTGCCAGCAGTGATATGGGACCAGCGGCTTACGAGCAGTACTTC. Amino acids: CASSDMGPAAYEQYF.

Points on this clonotype: This may be a read error, as it is one base from a much larger clone. This chain links TRBV12-3 or TRBV12-4 with TRBJ1-3; a possible D gene is TRBD1 (5 bases). The CDR3 loop spans 15 amino acids. CDR3 amino acids: CASRPGRSVGNIIYF. CDR3 nucleotide sequence: TGTGCCAGCAGGCCGGGGCGATCAGTCGGAAACATCATATATTTT.

The sample holds a few counts of this clonotype. V and J are TRBV11-3 and TRBJ2-1; D ambiguous. The CDR3 is 15 residues long. V was clipped by 1 base and J by 4 bases, with 11 bases between them. CDR1 and CDR2 (germline): SGHNT, YENEEA. The CDR3 region is CASSLGSGGYNEQFF. The CDR3 region has the DNA TGTGCCAGCAGCTTAGGATCAGGCGGTTACAATGAGCAGTTCTTC.

In its sample, this clonotype was seen a few times. V and J are TRBV9 and TRBJ2-1, with TRBD2 identical over 10 bases. This CDR3 spans 16 amino acids. CDR1 and CDR2 from the germline V gene are SGDLS and YYNGEE. V lost 2 bases, J lost 6 bases, and 8 bases stayed unmatched. The CDR3 sequence: CASSVASGGTINEQFF. The CDR3 DNA is TGTGCCAGCAGCGTCGCTAGCGGGGGAACCATCAATGAGCAGTTCTTC.

As to this clonotype: The CDR3 ends on some other residue instead of the conserved phenylalanine or tryptophan, so this is likely a read error. The DNA is omitted, as the CDR3 cannot be located on it reliably, and the CDR3 follows TCRdb's listing. The chain combines TRBV20-1 with TRBJ1-1; the D call in the table, TRBD1, was not verified against the DNA. The CDR3 numbers 15 amino acids, ends counted. Germline V gene data show CDR1 as DFQATT and CDR2 as SNEGSKA (reference sequence). The CDR3 spells CSARDTTGGFGEALS.

This clonotype was counted only a few times. The rearrangement uses TRBV6-5 and TRBJ1-1, with D possibly TRBD1 on 5 matching bases. V was cut by 8 bases and J by 4 bases, with 17 bases left in between. The CDR3 contains 14 residues. The germline gives CDR1 MNHEY, CDR2 SVGAGI. The CDR3 loop is CASGRDSISTEAFF. The DNA of the CDR3 is TGTGCCAGCGGTCGAGACAGCATATCCACTGAAGCTTTCTTT.